The clone carrying this T cell receptor (beta chain) has a count of ten or more. Its antigen is as yet unknown. Indicated time point: persistent/refractory GD, antithyroid drugs over 5 years with positive TRAb. The TCR library was prepared using RNA isolated from PBMCs. The entry originates in a study of regulatory T cells in long-lasting Graves disease. Study-level information: A definition of persistent Graves' disease required over 5 years of antithyroid drugs plus positive TSH receptor antibodies. Study-wide points: TRBV28, TRBJ1-2 and TRBJ2-5 were favored in persistent disease. Tissue studied was limited to peripheral blood, excluding thyroid tissue. TCR diversity was lower in persistent Graves' patients (versus newly diagnosed ones).

Germline CDR1 reads MDHEN; CDR2 reads SYDVKM. The CDR3 covers 12 residues. Trimming took off 3 bases at V and 5 bases at J, with 4 bases between the two ends. Through Arm-PCR of CDR3 regions and iRepertoire HTBI primers, TCR beta libraries were built. Each CDR3 protein is one row after TCRdb ran MiXCR on the multiplex PCR reads. The table has around 300,000 distinct CDR3 sequences, 20% to 25% seen once. The source was peripheral blood mononuclear cells (PBMCs), collected when the disease was refractory, from a patient treated with antithyroid drugs. The rearrangement uses TRBV28 and TRBJ2-2; D not certain. The clonotype was recovered from a female donor with Graves disease. The CDR3 here is CASSFRTGELFF. The CDR3 DNA sequence: TGTGCCAGCAGTTTCAGAACCGGGGAGCTGTTTTTT.